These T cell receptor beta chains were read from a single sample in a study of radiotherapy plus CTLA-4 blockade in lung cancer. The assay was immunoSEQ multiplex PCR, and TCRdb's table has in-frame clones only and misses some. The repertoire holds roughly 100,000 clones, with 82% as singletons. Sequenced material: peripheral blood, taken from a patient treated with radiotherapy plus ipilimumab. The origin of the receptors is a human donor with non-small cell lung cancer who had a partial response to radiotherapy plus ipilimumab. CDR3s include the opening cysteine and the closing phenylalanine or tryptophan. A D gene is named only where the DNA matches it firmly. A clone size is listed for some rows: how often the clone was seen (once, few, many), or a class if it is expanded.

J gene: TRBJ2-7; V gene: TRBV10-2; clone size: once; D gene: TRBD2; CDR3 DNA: TGCGCCAGCAGTCTGCTAGCGGCCAAGCAGTACTTC; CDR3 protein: CASSLLAAKQYF
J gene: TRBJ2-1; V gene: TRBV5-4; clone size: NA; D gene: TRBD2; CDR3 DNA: TGTGCCAGCAGCCCCGGGGGGGACTACTACAATGAGCAGTTCTTC; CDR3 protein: CASSPGGDYYNEQFF
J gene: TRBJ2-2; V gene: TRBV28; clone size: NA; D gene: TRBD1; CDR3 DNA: TGTGCCAGCTTAGACAGGGGGCCCGGCACCGGGGAGCTGTTTTTT; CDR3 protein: CASLDRGPGTGELFF
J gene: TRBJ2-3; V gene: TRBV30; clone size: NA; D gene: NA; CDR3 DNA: TGTGCCTGGAACCCCGGGGGTTTAGATACGCAGTATTTT; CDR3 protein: CAWNPGGLDTQYF
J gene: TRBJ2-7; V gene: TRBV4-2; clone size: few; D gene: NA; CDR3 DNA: TGTGCCAGCAGCCAAGGGTTGGGTGCGGGCTACGAGCAGTACTTC; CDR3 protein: CASSQGLGAGYEQYF
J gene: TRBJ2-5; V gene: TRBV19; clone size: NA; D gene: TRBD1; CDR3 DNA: TGTGCCAGTAGTATAGGCGGGACAGGGACCCAGTACTTC; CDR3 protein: CASSIGGTGTQYF
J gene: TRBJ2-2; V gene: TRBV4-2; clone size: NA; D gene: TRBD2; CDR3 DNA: TGTGCCAGCAGCCAAGTTGCAGCGGGAAGGATTGACACCGGGGAGCTGTTTTTT; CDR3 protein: CASSQVAAGRIDTGELFF
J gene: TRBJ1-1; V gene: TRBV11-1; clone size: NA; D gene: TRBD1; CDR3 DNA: TGTGCCAGCGGGGACAGGGGACCGAACACTGAAGCTTTCTTT; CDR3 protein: CASGDRGPNTEAFF
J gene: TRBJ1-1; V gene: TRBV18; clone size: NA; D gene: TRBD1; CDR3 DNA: TGTGCCAGCTCACCGACAGGGGGCACTGAAGCTTTCTTT; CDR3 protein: CASSPTGGTEAFF
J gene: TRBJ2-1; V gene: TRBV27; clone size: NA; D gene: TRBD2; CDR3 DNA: TGTGCCAGCAGCCATGGGCTTGCGGGAGGGGTCTACAATGAGCAGTTCTTC; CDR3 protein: CASSHGLAGGVYNEQFF
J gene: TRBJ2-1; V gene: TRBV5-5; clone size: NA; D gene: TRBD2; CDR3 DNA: TGTGCCAGCAGCTTGGAAGGGCTAGCGGGAGCCAATGAGCAGTTCTTC; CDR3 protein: CASSLEGLAGANEQFF
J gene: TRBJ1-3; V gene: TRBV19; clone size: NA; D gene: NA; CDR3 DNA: TGTGCCAGTAGCCTAAGGAGTTTCCGTCAAGAGAAAGGAAACACCATATATTTT; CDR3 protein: CASSLRSFRQEKGNTIYF
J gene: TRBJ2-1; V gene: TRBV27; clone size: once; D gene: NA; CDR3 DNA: TGTGCCAGCAGTTTAGGGGCAGGGCTATACAATGAGCAGTTCTTC; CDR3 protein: CASSLGAGLYNEQFF
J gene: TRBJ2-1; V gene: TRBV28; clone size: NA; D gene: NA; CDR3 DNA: TGTGCCAGCAGTTCGACCCCCGGGGGGCGGCTAATATTTCTAAGCTCCTACAATGAGCAGTTCTTC; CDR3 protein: CASSSTPGGRLIFLSSYNEQFF
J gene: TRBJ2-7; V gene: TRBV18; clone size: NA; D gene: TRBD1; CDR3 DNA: TGTGCCAGCTCACCACGACAGGGGGCGGGTGAGCAGTACTTC; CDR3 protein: CASSPRQGAGEQYF
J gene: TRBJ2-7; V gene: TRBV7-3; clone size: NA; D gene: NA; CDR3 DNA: TGTGCCAGCAGCTTAGCAGGGGCGGGAGACGAGCAGTACTTC; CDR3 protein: CASSLAGAGDEQYF
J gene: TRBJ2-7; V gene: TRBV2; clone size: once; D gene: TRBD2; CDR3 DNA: TGTGCCAGCAGCGCCACTAGCGGGAATGGTGAGCAGTACTTC; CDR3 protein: CASSATSGNGEQYF
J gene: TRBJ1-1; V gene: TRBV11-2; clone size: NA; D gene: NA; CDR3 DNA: TGTGCCAGCAGCTTAGAGGCGGGCTCTAACACTGAAGCTTTCTTT; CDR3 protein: CASSLEAGSNTEAFF
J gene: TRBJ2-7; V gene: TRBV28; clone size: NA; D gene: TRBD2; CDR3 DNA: TGTGCCAGCACCCAAGGGACTAGCGGGAAGTACGAGCAGTACTTC; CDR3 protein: CASTQGTSGKYEQYF
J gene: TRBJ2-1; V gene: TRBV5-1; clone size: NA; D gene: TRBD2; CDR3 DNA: TGCGCCAGCAGCTTTTTAGCGGGAAGAGATGAGCAGTTCTTC; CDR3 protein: CASSFLAGRDEQFF
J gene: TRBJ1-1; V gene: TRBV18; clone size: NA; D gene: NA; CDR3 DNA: TGTGCCTGCAGGACAGCTAACACTGAAGCTTTCTTT; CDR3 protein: CACRTANTEAFF
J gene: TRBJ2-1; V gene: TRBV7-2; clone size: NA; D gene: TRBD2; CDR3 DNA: TGTGCCAGCAGCTTACAGCCTAGCGGGGGCAATGAGCAGTTCTTC; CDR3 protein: CASSLQPSGGNEQFF
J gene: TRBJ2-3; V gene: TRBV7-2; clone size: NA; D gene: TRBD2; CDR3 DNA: TGTGCCAGCAGCTTAGGACTAGCGGGAGTTCGAGATACGCAGTATTTT; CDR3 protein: CASSLGLAGVRDTQYF
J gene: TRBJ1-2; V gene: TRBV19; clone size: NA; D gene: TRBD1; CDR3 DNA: TGTGCCAGTAGTCCCGGACAGGGGGATCACTATGGCTACACCTTC; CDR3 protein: CASSPGQGDHYGYTF
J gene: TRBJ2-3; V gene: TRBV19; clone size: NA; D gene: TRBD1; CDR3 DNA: TGTGCCAGTAGTATAGGGACAGGGAGAAGGCCCGGCGGAACGGATACGCAGTATTTT; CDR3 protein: CASSIGTGRRPGGTDTQYF
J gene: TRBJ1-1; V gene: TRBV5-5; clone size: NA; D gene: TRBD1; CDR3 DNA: TGTGCCAGCAGCGACAGGGAAATGTTCACTGAAGCTTTCTTT; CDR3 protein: CASSDREMFTEAFF
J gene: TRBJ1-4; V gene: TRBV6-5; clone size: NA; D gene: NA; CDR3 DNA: TGTGCCAGCAGTTACTCCGGGACACCTAATGAAAAACTGTTTTTT; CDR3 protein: CASSYSGTPNEKLFF
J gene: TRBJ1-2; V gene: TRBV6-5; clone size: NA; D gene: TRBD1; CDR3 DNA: TGTGCCAGCAGTTACTTGACAGGGTTATCCTATGGCTACACCTTC; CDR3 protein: CASSYLTGLSYGYTF
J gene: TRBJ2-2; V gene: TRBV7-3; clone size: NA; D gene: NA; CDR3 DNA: TGTGCCAGCAGCTTTGGGGGGGCCCCCGGGGAGCTGTTTTTT; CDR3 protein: CASSFGGAPGELFF
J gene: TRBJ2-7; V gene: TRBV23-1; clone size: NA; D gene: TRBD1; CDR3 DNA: TGCGCCAGCAGTCACCCCCCGACAGGGGGGTCCTACGAGCAGTACTTC; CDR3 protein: CASSHPPTGGSYEQYF
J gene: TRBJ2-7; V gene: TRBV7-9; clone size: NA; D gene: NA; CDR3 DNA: TGTGCCAGCAGCCCGAACAGGGATTCCCACGAGCAGTACTTC; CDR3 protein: CASSPNRDSHEQYF
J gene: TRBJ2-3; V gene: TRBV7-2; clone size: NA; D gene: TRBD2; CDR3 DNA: TGTGCCAGCAGCACACGAGGTCCTAGCGGGAGGGCCGTAGATACGCAGTATTTT; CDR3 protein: CASSTRGPSGRAVDTQYF
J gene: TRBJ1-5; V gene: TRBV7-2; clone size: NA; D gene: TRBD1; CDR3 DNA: TGTGCCAGCAGCCCACAGGGGAATCAGCCCCAGCATTTT; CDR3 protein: CASSPQGNQPQHF
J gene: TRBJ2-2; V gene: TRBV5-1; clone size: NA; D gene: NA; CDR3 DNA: TGCGCCAGCAGTTCCCCCGGGACCGGGGAGCTGTTTTTT; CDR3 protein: CASSSPGTGELFF
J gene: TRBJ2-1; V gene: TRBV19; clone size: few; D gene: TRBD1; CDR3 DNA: TGTGCCAGTAGTCCCGACCCGGGACAGGGTAACAATGAGCAGTTCTTC; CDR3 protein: CASSPDPGQGNNEQFF
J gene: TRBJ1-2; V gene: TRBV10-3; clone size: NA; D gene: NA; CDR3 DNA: TGTGCCATCAGTGAGTCGACAACCTATGGCTACACCTTC; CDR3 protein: CAISESTTYGYTF
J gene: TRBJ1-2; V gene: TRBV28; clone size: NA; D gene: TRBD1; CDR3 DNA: TGTGCCACAGGACAGGGGGGAGATGGCTACACCTTC; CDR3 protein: CATGQGGDGYTF
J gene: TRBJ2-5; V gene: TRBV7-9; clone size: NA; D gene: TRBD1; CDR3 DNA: TGTGCCAGCAGCTTTCCGGGACAGGTGGAGACCCAGTACTTC; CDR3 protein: CASSFPGQVETQYF
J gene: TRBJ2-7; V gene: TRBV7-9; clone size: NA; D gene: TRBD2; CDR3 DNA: TGTGCCAGCAGCGTTCCGGGACTAGCTCAGAACGAGCAGTACTTC; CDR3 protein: CASSVPGLAQNEQYF
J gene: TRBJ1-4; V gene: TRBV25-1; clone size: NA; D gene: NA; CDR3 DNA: TGTGCCAGCAGTGAATTGGGCAGGGGAGATGAAAAACTGTTTTTT; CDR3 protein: CASSELGRGDEKLFF
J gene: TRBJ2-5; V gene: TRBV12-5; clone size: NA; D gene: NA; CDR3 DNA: TGTGCTAGTGGTTTGGCTGTTCCGAGGGGGTACCAAGAGACCCAGTACTTC; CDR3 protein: CASGLAVPRGYQETQYF
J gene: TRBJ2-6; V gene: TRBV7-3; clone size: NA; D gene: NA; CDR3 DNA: TGTGCCAGCAGCCGAAGCTCTCCAGGGGAGAGGGGGGCCAACGTCCTGACTTTC; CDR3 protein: CASSRSSPGERGANVLTF
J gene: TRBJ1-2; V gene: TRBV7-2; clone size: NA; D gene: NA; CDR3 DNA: TGTGCCAGCAGCTCTTACAGGAGTGGCTACACCTTC; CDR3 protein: CASSSYRSGYTF
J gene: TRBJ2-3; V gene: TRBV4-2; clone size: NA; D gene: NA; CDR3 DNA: TGTGCCAGCAGCCAAGGAGGGGGGAGGGCCTGGGAAGATACGCAGTATTTT; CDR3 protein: CASSQGGGRAWEDTQYF
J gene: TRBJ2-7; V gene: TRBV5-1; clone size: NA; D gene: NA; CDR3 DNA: TGCGCCAGCCGACCGGACACAAACTCCTACGAGCAGTACTTC; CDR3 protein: CASRPDTNSYEQYF
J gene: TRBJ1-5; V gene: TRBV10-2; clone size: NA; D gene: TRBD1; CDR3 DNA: TGCGCCAGCAGACAGGGGCAGGATCAGCCCCAGCATTTT; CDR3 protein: CASRQGQDQPQHF
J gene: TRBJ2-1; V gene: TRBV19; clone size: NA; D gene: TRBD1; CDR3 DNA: TGTGCCAGTAGTAGACGGACAGGGGCGAATGAGCAGTTCTTC; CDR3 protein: CASSRRTGANEQFF
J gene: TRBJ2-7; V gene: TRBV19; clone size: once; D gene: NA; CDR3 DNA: TGTGCCAGTAGTATTGGTTACACAAACACAGGACAGCAGTACTTC; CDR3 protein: CASSIGYTNTGQQYF
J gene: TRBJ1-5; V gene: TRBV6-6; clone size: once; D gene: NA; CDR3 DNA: TGTGCCAGCAGTTACGGGCAGAATAGCAATCAGCCCCAGCATTTT; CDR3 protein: CASSYGQNSNQPQHF
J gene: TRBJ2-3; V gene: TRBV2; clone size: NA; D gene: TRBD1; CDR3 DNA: TGTGCCAGCAGTCCCGCGACAGGGGGCGCCTCCAGAGATACGCAGTATTTT; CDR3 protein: CASSPATGGASRDTQYF